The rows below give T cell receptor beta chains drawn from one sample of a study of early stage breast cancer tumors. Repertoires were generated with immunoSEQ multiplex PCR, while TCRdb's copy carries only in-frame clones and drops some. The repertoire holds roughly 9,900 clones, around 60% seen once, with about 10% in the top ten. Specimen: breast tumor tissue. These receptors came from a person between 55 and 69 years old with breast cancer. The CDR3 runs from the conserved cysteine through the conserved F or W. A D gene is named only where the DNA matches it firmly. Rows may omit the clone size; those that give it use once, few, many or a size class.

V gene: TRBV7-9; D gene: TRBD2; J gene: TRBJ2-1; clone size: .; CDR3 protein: CASSPSGRGYNEQFF; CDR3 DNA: TGTGCCAGCAGCCCAAGCGGGAGGGGTTACAATGAGCAGTTCTTC
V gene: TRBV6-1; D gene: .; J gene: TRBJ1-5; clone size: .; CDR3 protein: CASSPGQSNQPQHF; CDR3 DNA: TGTGCCAGCAGCCCCGGACAGAGTAATCAGCCCCAGCATTTT
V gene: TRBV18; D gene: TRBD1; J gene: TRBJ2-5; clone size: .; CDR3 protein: CASSPPFHRGLETQYF; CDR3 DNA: TGTGCCAGCTCACCACCTTTTCACAGGGGTTTAGAGACCCAGTACTTC
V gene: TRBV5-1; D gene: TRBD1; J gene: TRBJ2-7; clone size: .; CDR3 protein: CASSRGTGQATSYEQYF; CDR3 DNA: TGCGCCAGCAGCCGCGGGACAGGGCAGGCCACCTCCTACGAGCAGTACTTC
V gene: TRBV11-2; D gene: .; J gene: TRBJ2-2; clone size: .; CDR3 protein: CASRIFPSGGSAGELFF; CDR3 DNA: TGTGCCAGCAGAATATTCCCCTCTGGGGGGAGTGCCGGGGAGCTGTTTTTT
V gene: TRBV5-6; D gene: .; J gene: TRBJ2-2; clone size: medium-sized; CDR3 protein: CASSLALRELFF; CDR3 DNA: TGTGCCAGCAGCTTGGCCTTACGGGAGCTGTTTTTT
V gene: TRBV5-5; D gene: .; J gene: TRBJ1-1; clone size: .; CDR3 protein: CASSSGALSTEAFF; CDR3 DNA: TGTGCCAGCAGCTCAGGGGCGTTGAGTACTGAAGCTTTCTTT
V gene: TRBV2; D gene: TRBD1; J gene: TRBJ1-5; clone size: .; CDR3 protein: CASRLTGFSNQPQHF; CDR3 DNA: TGTGCCAGCAGATTGACAGGGTTTAGCAATCAGCCCCAGCATTTT
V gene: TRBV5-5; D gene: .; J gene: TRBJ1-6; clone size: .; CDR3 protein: CASSLSGLGSPLHF; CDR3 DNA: TGCGCCAGCAGCTTATCAGGGTTAGGTTCACCCCTCCACTTT
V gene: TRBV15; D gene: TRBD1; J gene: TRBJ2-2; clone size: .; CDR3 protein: CATSRAGQVNTGELFF; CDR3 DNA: TGTGCCACCAGCAGAGCGGGACAGGTGAACACCGGGGAGCTGTTTTTT
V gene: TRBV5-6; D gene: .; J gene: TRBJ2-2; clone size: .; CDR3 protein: CASSLLLQNTGELFF; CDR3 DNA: TGTGCCAGCAGCTTGTTACTACAGAACACCGGGGAGCTGTTTTTT
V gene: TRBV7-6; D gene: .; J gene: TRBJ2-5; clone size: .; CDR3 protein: CASSYQETQYF; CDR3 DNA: TGTGCCAGCAGCTACCAAGAGACCCAGTACTTC
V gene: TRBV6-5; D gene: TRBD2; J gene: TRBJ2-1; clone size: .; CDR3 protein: CASSYKWQGGYEQFF; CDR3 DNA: TGTGCCAGCAGTTATAAGTGGCAGGGAGGGTATGAGCAGTTCTTC
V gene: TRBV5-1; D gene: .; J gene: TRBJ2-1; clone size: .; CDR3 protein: CASSSTVGEQFF; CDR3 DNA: TGCGCCAGCAGCTCCACGGTGGGGGAGCAGTTCTTC
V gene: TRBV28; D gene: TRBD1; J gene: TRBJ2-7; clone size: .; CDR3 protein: CASSFSAGGTYEQYF; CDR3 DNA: TGTGCCAGCAGTTTCTCGGCAGGGGGTACCTACGAGCAGTACTTC
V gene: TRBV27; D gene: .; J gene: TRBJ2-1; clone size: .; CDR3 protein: CASSLSSYNEQFF; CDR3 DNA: TGTGCCAGCAGTTTGAGCTCCTACAATGAGCAGTTCTTC
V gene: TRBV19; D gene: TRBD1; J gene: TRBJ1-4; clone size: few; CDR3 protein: CASSIQGAGEKLFF; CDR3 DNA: TGTGCCAGTAGTATCCAGGGGGCTGGTGAAAAACTGTTTTTT
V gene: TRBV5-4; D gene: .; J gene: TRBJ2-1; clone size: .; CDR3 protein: CASRRDSYNEQFF; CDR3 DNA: TGTGCCAGCCGGAGGGATTCCTACAATGAGCAGTTCTTC
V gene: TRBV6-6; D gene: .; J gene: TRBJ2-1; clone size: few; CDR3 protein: CASRPSVHEQFF; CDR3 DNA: TGTGCCAGCAGGCCCTCCGTGCATGAGCAGTTCTTC
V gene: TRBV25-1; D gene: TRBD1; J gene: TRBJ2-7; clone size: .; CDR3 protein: CASSSRDRGIYEQYF; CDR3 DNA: TGTGCCAGCAGTAGCCGGGACAGGGGCATCTACGAGCAGTACTTC
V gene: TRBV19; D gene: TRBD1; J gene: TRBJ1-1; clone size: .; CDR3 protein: CASSKRGLQGTEAFF; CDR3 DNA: TGTGCCAGTAGTAAAAGGGGGCTCCAGGGCACTGAAGCTTTCTTT
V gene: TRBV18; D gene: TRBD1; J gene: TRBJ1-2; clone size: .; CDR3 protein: CASSPDRGGSYGYTF; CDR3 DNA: TGTGCCAGCTCGCCCGACAGGGGAGGAAGCTATGGCTACACCTTC
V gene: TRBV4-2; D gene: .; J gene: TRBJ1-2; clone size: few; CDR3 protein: CASSQDFYETVTGYTF; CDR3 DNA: TGTGCCAGCAGCCAAGATTTTTATGAGACAGTGACCGGCTACACCTTC
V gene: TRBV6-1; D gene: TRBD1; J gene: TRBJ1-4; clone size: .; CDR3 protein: CASRTGVTNEKLFF; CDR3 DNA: TGTGCCAGCAGGACAGGGGTAACTAATGAAAAACTGTTTTTT
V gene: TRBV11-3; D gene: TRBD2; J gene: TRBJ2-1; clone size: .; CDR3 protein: CASSLGTSGSNEQFF; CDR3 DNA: TGTGCCAGCAGCTTAGGGACTAGCGGGAGTAATGAGCAGTTCTTC
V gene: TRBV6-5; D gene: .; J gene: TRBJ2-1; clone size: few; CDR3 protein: CASRVGPMGNEQFF; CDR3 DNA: TGTGCCAGCAGAGTCGGACCGATGGGGAATGAGCAGTTCTTC
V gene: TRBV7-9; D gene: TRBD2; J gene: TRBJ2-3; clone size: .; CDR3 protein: CASSFRSGSSDTQYF; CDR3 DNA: TGTGCCAGCAGCTTCCGGAGCGGGAGTTCAGATACGCAGTATTTT
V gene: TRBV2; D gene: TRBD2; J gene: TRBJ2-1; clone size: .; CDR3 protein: CASSEGPGLGIYNEQFF; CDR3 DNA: TGTGCCAGCAGTGAGGGACCGGGACTAGGTATCTACAATGAGCAGTTCTTC
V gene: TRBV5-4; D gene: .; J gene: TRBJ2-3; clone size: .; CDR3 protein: CASSLDGSRTDTQYF; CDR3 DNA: TGTGCCAGCAGCTTGGATGGCAGCCGCACAGATACGCAGTATTTT
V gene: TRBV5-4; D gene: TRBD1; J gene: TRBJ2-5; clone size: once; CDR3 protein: CASSPKDRGGGETQYF; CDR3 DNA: TGTGCCAGCAGCCCGAAAGACAGGGGAGGAGGGGAGACCCAGTACTTC
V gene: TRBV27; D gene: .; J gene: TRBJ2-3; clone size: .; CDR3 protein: CASSSTVHTQYF; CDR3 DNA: TGTGCCAGCAGTTCGACAGTTCATACGCAGTATTTT
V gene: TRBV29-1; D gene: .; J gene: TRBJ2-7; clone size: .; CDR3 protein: CSVEDWAGTEQYF; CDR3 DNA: TGCAGCGTTGAAGATTGGGCGGGTACCGAGCAGTACTTC
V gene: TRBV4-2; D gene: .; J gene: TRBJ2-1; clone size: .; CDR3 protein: CASSPQLRSGSYNEQFF; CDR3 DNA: TGTGCCAGCAGCCCGCAACTTCGGAGCGGTTCCTACAATGAGCAGTTCTTC
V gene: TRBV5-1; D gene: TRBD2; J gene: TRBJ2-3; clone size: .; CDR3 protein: CASSLGWLLASTDTQYF; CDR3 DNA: TGCGCCAGCAGCTTGGGATGGCTACTAGCGTCCACAGATACGCAGTATTTT